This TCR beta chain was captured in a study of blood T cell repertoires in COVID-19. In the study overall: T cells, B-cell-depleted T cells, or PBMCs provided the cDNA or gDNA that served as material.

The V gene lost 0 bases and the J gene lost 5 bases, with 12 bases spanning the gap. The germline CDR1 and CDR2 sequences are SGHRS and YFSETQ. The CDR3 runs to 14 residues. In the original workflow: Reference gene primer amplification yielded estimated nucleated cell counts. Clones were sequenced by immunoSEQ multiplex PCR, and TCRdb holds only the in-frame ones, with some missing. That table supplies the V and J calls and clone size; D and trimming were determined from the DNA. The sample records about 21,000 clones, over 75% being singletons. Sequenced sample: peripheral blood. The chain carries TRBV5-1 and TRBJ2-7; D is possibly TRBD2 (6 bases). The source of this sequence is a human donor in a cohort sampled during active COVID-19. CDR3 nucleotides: TGCGCCAGCAGCTTGGCCGGGGGATCCCACGAGCAGTACTTC. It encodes CASSLAGGSHEQYF.